The 29 T cell receptor beta chains below come from one sample, sequenced in a study of human T cells and chemical hapten exposure. The sample's time point: healthy volunteer bleed at 6 weeks. Total RNA came from unfractionated whole blood. Each CDR3 protein gets one entry after TCRdb re-called the RACE reads with MiXCR. The table lists approximately 79,000 distinct CDR3 sequences, over 7% of them singletons. The source material was whole blood. The receptors here all came from a male donor in good health. Some clones in this sample may be carry-over from other donors' samples.

This clonotype has ten or more counts. The chain is built from TRBV21-1 and TRBJ2-4; the table names TRBD1, a call not compared with the DNA. TRBV21-1 is assigned pseudogene status. The CDR3 sequence is 16 residues long. CDR3 loop: CASSATRGWDKNIQYF. CDR3 DNA sequence: TGTGCCAGCAGCGCTACAAGGGGATGGGACAAAAACATTCAGTACTTC.

The chain combines TRBV4-3 with TRBJ2-1; D could derive from TRBD1 or TRBD2 (5 bases each). With 3 bases removed from V and 7 bases from J, the gap between germline ends came to 13 bases. CDR3 length: 14 amino acids. Germline assignment: CDR1 LGHNA and CDR2 YSLEER. The CDR3 coding sequence is TGCGCCAGCAGCCACCCGACTGGGGGTAATGAGCAGTTCTTC. Translating it yields CASSHPTGGNEQFF.

This clonotype occurred many times. The chain carries TRBV15 and TRBJ2-1, with 10 bases aligning to TRBD2. Germline assignment: CDR1 LNHNV and CDR2 YYDKDF (reference sequence). The CDR3 length is 16 residues. The V and J ends lost 5 bases and 4 bases, in that order; junction bases with no gene match: 8. The CDR3, as DNA: TGTGCCACCAGCCCTGCTCCTAGCGGGGGATACAATGAGCAGTTCTTC. Translating it yields CATSPAPSGGYNEQFF. The full variable domain, completed using reference TRBV15 and TRBJ2-1, is DAMVIQNPRYQVTQFGKPVTLSCSQTLNHNVMYWYQQKSSQAPKLLFHYYDKDFNNEADTPDNFQSRRPNTSFCFLDIRSPGLGDTAMYLCATSPAPSGGYNEQFFGPGTRLTVL.

There are many counts of this clonotype. The gene calls are TRBV29-1 and TRBJ1-1; D not certain. This CDR3 has 10 residues. Germline CDR1 is SQVTM and CDR2 is ANQGSEA. V was cut by 2 bases and J by 11 bases, with 9 bases left in between. The CDR3 DNA sequence: TGCAGCGTTGAACTTCGGGAGGCTTTCTTT. Amino acid sequence: CSVELREAFF.

This clonotype has only a few counts. The rearrangement uses TRBV18 and TRBJ1-1; 9 bases agree with TRBD1. Per germline, CDR1 KGHSH and CDR2 LQKENI. The ends lost 2 bases at V and 3 bases at J; junction bases unmatched: 4. CDR3 size: 15 residues. DNA of the CDR3: TGTGCCAGCTCACCAGACAGGGGGGCGGACACTGAAGCTTTCTTT. It yields the protein CASSPDRGADTEAFF. The full variable domain, its missing parts supplied by reference TRBV18 and TRBJ1-1, is NAGVMQNPRHLVRRRGQEARLRCSPMKGHSHVYWYRQLPEEGLKFMVYLQKENIIDESGMPKERFSAEFPKEGPSILRIQQVVRGDSAAYFCASSPDRGADTEAFFGQGTRLTVV.

This clonotype was recorded a few times. The rearrangement links TRBV11-2 to TRBJ1-1, with D unresolved. This CDR3 has 16 amino acids. V lost 1 base to trimming and J lost 1 base, with 13 bases between them. Germline CDR1 SGHAT, CDR2 FQNNGV. In DNA form, the CDR3 reads TGTGCCAGCAGCTTAGGGCGGCGAATTCGGAACACTGAAGCTTTCTTT. This codes for CASSLGRRIRNTEAFF.

This clonotype was detected only a few times. The chain is built from TRBV7-2 and TRBJ1-5; perhaps TRBD1 as D (6 bases). The germline V and J ends were trimmed by 6 bases and 7 bases, with 16 bases remaining between them. This CDR3 comprises 14 residues. CDR1 and CDR2 (germline): SGHTA, FQGNSA. CDR3 residues: CASRSSGAGQPQHF. CDR3 bases: TGTGCCAGCAGGTCCTCGGGGGCGGGACAGCCCCAGCATTTT.

This clonotype was detected only a few times. The CDR3 sequence: CASSLSQTGSQETQYF. The CDR3 DNA reads TGCGCCAGCAGCTTGAGCCAGACAGGTTCTCAAGAGACCCAGTACTTC. This chain links TRBV5-1 with TRBJ2-5; maybe TRBD1 (6 bases). Germline V lookup: CDR1 SGHRS, CDR2 YFSETQ. The CDR3 has 16 residues. Trimming left V 1 base short and J 2 bases short, with 15 bases between. The full variable domain, in which reference TRBV5-1 and TRBJ2-5 provide the parts outside the CDR3, is KAGVTQTPRYLIKTRGQQVTLSCSPISGHRSVSWYQQTPGQGLQFLFEYFSETQRNKGNFPGRFSGRQFSNSRSEMNVSTLELGDSALYLCASSLSQTGSQETQYFGPGTRLLVL.

This sequence joins TRBV6-5 and TRBJ1-2; 7 bases align to TRBD1. Germline V lookup: CDR1 MNHEY, CDR2 SVGAGI. V shed 5 bases and J 0 bases; nucleotides not matched to a gene: 0. The CDR3 is 13 residues long. The CDR3 DNA sequence: TGTGCCAGCAGTCAGGGGGCTAACTATGGCTACACCTTC. This gives the protein CASSQGANYGYTF.

There are many counts of this clonotype. The chain is built from TRBV4-1 and TRBJ1-2, with 7 bases aligning to TRBD1. Per the germline V gene, CDR1 is MGHRA and CDR2 is YSYEKL. This CDR3 has 16 amino acids. V was clipped by 2 bases and J by 6 bases; unmatched bases: 12. The CDR3: CASSQRIDRAGNGYTF. For the CDR3, the DNA is TGCGCCAGCAGCCAACGAATCGACAGGGCTGGGAATGGCTACACCTTC.

The V gene is TRBV2, the J gene TRBJ1-1; TRBD1 is a possible D gene (5 bases). The V end lost 9 bases, the J end lost 0 bases, and 14 bases lay between the germline ends. The CDR3 runs 14 residues. Germline CDR1 and CDR2: SNHLY and FYNNEI. DNA of the CDR3: TGTGCCAGAGCCAAACAGGAGATGAACACTGAAGCTTTCTTT. Protein sequence: CARAKQEMNTEAFF.

The chain links TRBV7-2 to TRBJ2-7; TRBD2 agrees at 7 bases. In germline, CDR1 is SGHTA, CDR2 FQGNSA. The CDR3 covers 14 residues. The V gene end was trimmed by 5 bases and the J gene end by 4 bases; junction bases not matched to a gene: 8. The CDR3: CASSSSGSGYEQYF. The CDR3 nucleotides are TGTGCCAGCAGCAGTAGCGGGTCTGGTTACGAGCAGTACTTC.

This clonotype was observed a handful of times. The V call is TRBV9, the J call TRBJ2-6; no clear D. The CDR3 covers 15 residues. The germline V gene has CDR1 SGDLS and CDR2 YYNGEE. Trimming shortened V by 4 bases and J by 1 base, and 9 bases separated the two germline ends. The CDR3 loop is CASSPQTSGANVLTF. The CDR3 nucleotides read TGTGCCAGCAGCCCGCAGACTTCTGGGGCCAACGTCCTGACTTTC.

Concerning this clonotype itself: At one end the junction does not follow the germline gene, possibly because of a read error. The chain is built from TRBV18 and TRBJ1-1; no clear D. There are 13 residues in the CDR3. From germline, CDR1 is KGHSH and CDR2 LQKENI. The CDR3 sequence is CASTPQGNTEAFF. As DNA, the CDR3 is TGTGCCAGCACACCACAAGGGAACACTGAAGCTTTCTTT.

This chain connects TRBV20-1 to TRBJ2-7, with 7 bases lining up with TRBD1. Germline CDR1 DFQATT, CDR2 SNEGSKA (reference sequence). This CDR3 is 15 amino acids long. The V gene end was trimmed by 3 bases and the J gene end by 3 bases; junction bases not matched to a gene: 11. In DNA form, the CDR3 reads TGCAGTGCTAGGGGGACAGAAATGACCCTCTACGAGCAGTACTTC. Translation gives CSARGTEMTLYEQYF.

The genes are TRBV6-1 and TRBJ1-1, with TRBD1 identical over 7 bases. Trimming took 2 bases from V and 0 from J; bases not matched to a gene: 12. Germline V gene sequence: CDR1 MNHNS, CDR2 SASEGT. CDR3 length equals 18 residues. CDR3 region: CASSETGMTGSLNTEAFF. The CDR3 bases are TGTGCCAGCAGTGAAACTGGGATGACAGGGTCCCTGAACACTGAAGCTTTCTTT.

This clonotype was detected a few times. V gene TRBV7-9 combines with J gene TRBJ1-6, with 10 nucleotides matching TRBD1. The CDR3 sequence is 14 residues long. The J segment lost 9 bases and the V segment lost 6 bases, leaving 5 bases of the junction unmatched. Germline V gives CDR1 SEHNR, CDR2 FQNEAQ (reference sequence). This chain's CDR3 is CASSSGTGVSPLHF. The CDR3 region has the DNA TGTGCCAGCAGTTCAGGGACAGGGGTTTCACCCCTCCACTTT.

This clonotype was picked up many times. The gene calls are TRBV7-8 and TRBJ1-5; 8 positions match TRBD1. The germline gives CDR1 SGHVS, CDR2 FQNEAQ. This CDR3 region has 14 residues. The V and J ends lost 4 bases and 11 bases, in that order; junction bases with no gene match: 10. The CDR3 DNA sequence: TGTGCCAGCAGCTCGGGACAGGTACCTGAGGCCCAGCATTTT. Its protein is CASSSGQVPEAQHF. Variable domain in full (rest from reference TRBV7-8 and TRBJ1-5): GAGVSQSPRYKVAKRGQDVALRCDPISGHVSLFWYQQALGQGPEFLTYFQNEAQLDKSGLPSDRFFAERPEGSVSTLKIQRTQQEDSAVYLCASSSGQVPEAQHFGDGTRLSIL.

V gene TRBV6-5 combines with J gene TRBJ1-6; the D is unclear. Trimming stripped 0 bases from V and 13 bases from J, with 16 bases between. The CDR3 spans 15 residues. Germline CDR1 reads MNHEY; CDR2 reads SVGAGI. For the CDR3, the DNA is TGTGCCAGCAGTTACTCGCGGCAGACCCGTTTTCCCCTCCACTTT. It codes for CASSYSRQTRFPLHF.

This clonotype was seen a handful of times. This chain uses TRBV6-5 with TRBJ2-2; D not certain. CDR1 MNHEY and CDR2 SVGAGI come from the germline V gene. The CDR3 extends over 14 amino acids. Trimming took off 2 bases at V and 4 bases at J, with 8 bases between the two ends. CDR3 residues: CASSYQDGTGELFF. The CDR3 DNA sequence: TGTGCCAGCAGTTACCAGGACGGCACCGGGGAGCTGTTTTTT.

The chain combines TRBV2 with TRBJ2-2, with a possible D match to TRBD2 (6 bases). The CDR3 length is 14 residues. The germline V and J ends were trimmed by 8 bases and 4 bases, with 14 bases remaining between them. Germline V gene data show CDR1 as SNHLY and CDR2 as FYNNEI. The CDR3 region is CASGTLVSTGELFF. The CDR3 nucleotides are TGTGCCAGCGGGACTTTAGTTTCCACCGGGGAGCTGTTTTTT.

This clonotype has ten or more counts. The gene calls are TRBV20-1 and TRBJ2-1; 7 bases fit TRBD2. This CDR3 has 14 residues. Trimming took 5 bases from V and 0 from J; bases not matched to a gene: 4. CDR1 and CDR2 (germline): DFQATT, SNEGSKA (reference sequence). The CDR3: CSAERGSSYNEQFF. CDR3 DNA: TGCAGTGCTGAGCGGGGAAGCTCCTACAATGAGCAGTTCTTC.

In this sample, this clonotype turned up a few times. The chain uses TRBV15 and TRBJ1-5, with 7 positions matching TRBD1. The germline V gene encodes CDR1 LNHNV and CDR2 YYDKDF (reference sequence). The CDR3 consists of 16 residues. V was pared by 3 bases and J by 5 bases, with 10 bases of the junction left unmatched. CDR3 DNA sequence: TGTGCCACCAGCAGCGAGACAGGGTTTTGGTATCAGCCCCAGCATTTT. This encodes CATSSETGFWYQPQHF.

This clonotype showed up many times. The chain carries TRBV6-5 and TRBJ1-6; possible D gene TRBD1, 5 bases. CDR1 and CDR2 from the germline V gene are MNHEY and SVGAGI. V lost 7 bases and J 0 bases, leaving 7 bases between the germline ends. CDR3 length equals 14 residues. The CDR3 nucleotides read TGTGCCAGCAATAGGGGCTCCTATAATTCACCCCTCCACTTT. Protein: CASNRGSYNSPLHF.

This clonotype was seen a few times. The rearrangement uses TRBV18 and TRBJ1-5; tentative D call: TRBD1 (6 bases). Trimming pared 6 bases from V and 2 bases from J, leaving 11 bases between. The germline CDR1 and CDR2 sequences are KGHSH and LQKENI. The CDR3 has 14 residues. As DNA, the CDR3 is TGTGCCAGCTCGCACAGGGAGGGCAATCAGCCCCAGCATTTT. This gives the protein CASSHREGNQPQHF.

The J gene is TRBJ2-3, the V gene TRBV20-1; 13 bases align to TRBD2. From germline, CDR1 is DFQATT and CDR2 SNEGSKA (reference sequence). Trimming cost V 2 bases and J 0 bases; bases outside gene matches: 11. The CDR3 contains 19 residues. The CDR3 nucleotides read TGCAGTGCTAGACCCTGGACTAGCGGGGGCGGAACTAGCACAGATACGCAGTATTTT. This encodes CSARPWTSGGGTSTDTQYF.

This chain joins TRBV6-2 or TRBV6-3 and TRBJ2-3; 7 nucleotides match TRBD2. This CDR3 contains 13 residues. V shed 8 bases, J shed 2 bases, and the junction held 4 bases outside the gene matches. The germline gives CDR1 MNHEY, CDR2 SVGEGT. In DNA form, the CDR3 reads TGTGCCAGCCACGGGGGGTACACAGATACGCAGTATTTT. Its protein is CASHGGYTDTQYF.

This rearrangement joins TRBV20-1 to TRBJ1-1; D perhaps matches TRBD1 (5 bases). The CDR3 spans 14 residues. Germline V gene sequence: CDR1 DFQATT, CDR2 SNEGSKA (reference sequence). Trimming removed 4 bases from V and 7 bases from J, with 19 bases in between. The CDR3 here is CSATLLDSVIEAFF. The CDR3 DNA follows: TGCAGTGCTACCCTACTCGACAGCGTGATTGAAGCTTTCTTT.

This clonotype has ten or more counts. The V call is TRBV18, the J call TRBJ2-3; 9 bases match TRBD1. CDR3 length: 14 amino acids. After removal of 8 bases from V and 2 bases from J, the junction contained 5 bases not matched to a gene. The germline gives CDR1 KGHSH, CDR2 LQKENI. This CDR3 reads CASRTGATTDTQYF. For the CDR3, the DNA is TGTGCCAGCCGGACAGGGGCGACCACAGATACGCAGTATTTT.